This T cell receptor (beta chain) appears in the sequencing data of a study of CD8 T cells in ankylosing spondylitis (dated by TCRdb to 2016 to 2017). In the study overall: The study profiled T cell receptor beta repertoires in healthy donors and ankylosing spondylitis patients to find disease-linked TCR variants. Samples of peripheral blood were taken, and for ankylosing spondylitis patients, synovial fluid was collected as well. The full study cohort was made up of 25 ankylosing spondylitis patients and roughly 100 healthy donors. The paper's findings and limits, for the study overall: A TCR beta motif made up of 7 to 9 highly homologous amino acid variants appeared to be characteristic of blood from ankylosing spondylitis patients. Significant enrichment of the disease-linked clones was reported in matched synovial fluid samples from ankylosing spondylitis patients. A CD8+ phenotype was shown by the disease-linked clones, which were found at relatively low frequencies in peripheral blood. Some of the motif variants had been reported before in the synovial fluid and blood of reactive arthritis patients, a finding that suggests common disease-initiation mechanisms.

Ten or more counts support this clonotype. No antigen is known for it. The sample holds no much larger clone one base away, and base qualities are not on file. For CDR1 and CDR2, the germline V gene (reference sequence) lists DFQATT and SNEGSKA. CDR3 length: 17 amino acids, cysteine to phenylalanine. Solely the CDR3 DNA is kept, with 51 bases framed from the first base. V trim: 6 bases; J trim: 1 base; unmatched bases: 7. Instrument on record: Illumina HiSeq 2500. TCR beta libraries were prepared by quantitative 5'-RACE with molecular barcodes. The authors processed their data as follows. Disease-linked TCR variants were identified with a new computational method built on a probabilistic model of VDJ rearrangement. The public reads were reanalyzed by TCRdb: fastp trimming at Q25, MiXCR alignment, in-frame beta chains only. A single entry per CDR3 protein holds the most common genes and DNA from its merged rows. These V and J calls rely on TCRdb rather than the paper's analysis. In all, the sample holds 500,000 to 650,000 distinct CDR3 sequences, and less than 6% of those were seen once. Of the sample, around 3.6% falls within the top ten clones.

The chain couples TRBV20-1 to TRBJ2-2; 14 central bases correspond to TRBD2. This clonotype was obtained from a male donor with ankylosing spondylitis. Specimen: blood, either unsorted or a sorted T cell fraction (not recorded which). The DNA sequence follows: TGCAGTGCAAAGGGACTAGCGGGGGAGTTGAACACCGGGGAGCTGTTTTTT. This gives the protein CSAKGLAGELNTGELFF.